Below, 7 T cell receptor beta chains from the same sample are listed, as sequenced in a study of cytomegalovirus exposure and HLA in healthy donors. The PCR was carried out with 60 Vbeta primers and 13 Jbeta primers. The table came from immunoSEQ multiplex PCR; TCRdb's copy has only in-frame clones and leaves some out. The repertoire includes roughly 98,000 clones, around 74% of them detected once, and around 3% sits in the top ten. Sequences were obtained from PBMCs. The receptors shown here come from a female donor in good health and CMV-seropositive.

The chain is built from TRBV6-6 and TRBJ2-2, with 8 bases identical to TRBD2. The length of the CDR3 is 15 residues. CDR1 and CDR2 from the germline V gene are MNHNY and SVGAGI (reference sequence). V lost 6 bases, J lost 5 bases, and 8 bases stayed unmatched. In DNA form, the CDR3 reads TGTGCCAGCAGACCGGGGACTAGGGGGACCGGGGAGCTGTTTTTT. Translated: CASRPGTRGTGELFF.

This chain connects TRBV28 to TRBJ2-5; possibly TRBD1 for D (5 bases). This CDR3 contains 15 residues. V was cut by 7 bases and J by 4 bases, with 19 bases left in between. Germline CDR1 and CDR2: MDHEN and SYDVKM. The CDR3 sequence: CASIPRVKNSETQYF. The DNA for the CDR3 is TGTGCCAGCATCCCCAGGGTCAAAAACTCAGAGACCCAGTACTTC.

The J gene is TRBJ1-1, the V gene TRBV4-2, with a tentative D call TRBD1 (6 bases). Germline CDR1 and CDR2: LGHNA and YNFKEQ. The CDR3 runs 14 residues. V gave up 2 bases and J gave up 7 bases, with 14 bases separating them. The CDR3 nucleotides are TGTGCCAGCAGCCAAACTACAGGGCCTCTTGAAGCTTTCTTT. Translation gives CASSQTTGPLEAFF.

V and J are TRBV29-1 and TRBJ2-7, with 12 bases identical to TRBD1. The ends lost 5 bases at V and 4 bases at J; junction bases unmatched: 6. Per germline, CDR1 SQVTM and CDR2 ANQGSEA. The CDR3 consists of 14 residues. In DNA form, the CDR3 reads TGCAGCGTTCGGGGACAGGGGGCGCGATACGAGCAGTACTTC. Amino acid sequence: CSVRGQGARYEQYF.

V usage is TRBV11-3 and J usage is TRBJ2-1; 11 bases are a match to TRBD2. The CDR3 loop spans 15 amino acids. Germline loops: CDR1 SGHNT, CDR2 YENEEA. V lost 5 bases and J lost 5; bases outside the gene matches: 5. Written as DNA, the CDR3 is TGTGCCAGCAGCCTTAGCGGGAGGGCAAACAATGAGCAGTTCTTC. Its translation: CASSLSGRANNEQFF. Supplemented by reference TRBV11-3 and TRBJ2-1, the full variable domain reads EAGVVQSPRYKIIEKKQPVAFWCNPISGHNTLYWYLQNLGQGPELLIRYENEEAVDDSQLPKDRFSAERLKGVDSTLKIQPAELGDSAVYLCASSLSGRANNEQFFGPGTRLTVL.

The genes are TRBV18 and TRBJ2-1; 8 positions match TRBD2. This CDR3 is built from 19 residues. Germline lookup yields CDR1 KGHSH and CDR2 LQKENI. The junction had 13 bases not matched to a gene; V was cut back by 3 bases and J by 0 bases. CDR3 protein: CASSPAASGFSSSYNEQFF. The CDR3, as DNA: TGTGCCAGCTCACCCGCGGCTAGCGGGTTTTCTAGCTCCTACAATGAGCAGTTCTTC.

The V and J genes are TRBV2 and TRBJ2-3; 7 bases fit TRBD2. This CDR3 is 16 amino acids long. Germline CDR1 is SNHLY and CDR2 is FYNNEI. The V segment lost 4 bases and the J segment 4 bases; nucleotides outside the gene matches: 11. CDR3 nucleotides: TGTGCCAGCAGTGCCAATAGCGGGTGGGGATCAGATACGCAGTATTTT. Protein sequence: CASSANSGWGSDTQYF.